The present T cell receptor beta chain was sequenced within a study of cytomegalovirus exposure and HLA in healthy donors. At collection, donors were nominally healthy, but unrecorded immune exposures were probable. PCR employed 60 Vbeta and 13 Jbeta primers. TCRdb keeps only in-frame clones here, not all; method: immunoSEQ multiplex PCR. The sample records about 160,000 clones, 55% to 80% being singletons. The CDR3 length is 14 residues. Germline loops: CDR1 SGHAT, CDR2 FQNNGV. V was clipped by 5 bases and J by 8 bases; unmatched bases: 3. This rearrangement joins TRBV11-2 to TRBJ2-1; 13 bases are a match to TRBD2. The TCR was taken from a woman aged 60-75 years in good health and CMV-seropositive. The material sequenced was PBMCs. Written as DNA, the CDR3 is TGTGCCAGCAGCAAGGGACTAGCGGGATATGAGCAGTTCTTC. Its protein product is CASSKGLAGYEQFF.